The 28 T cell receptor beta chains below come from one sample, sequenced in a study of cytomegalovirus exposure and HLA in healthy donors. The PCR made use of 60 Vbeta and 13 Jbeta primers. Data came from immunoSEQ multiplex PCR; TCRdb stores just in-frame clones and leaves some out. Of around 130,000 clones detected, under 85% appear once; the ten largest clones hold around 5.5%. Sequencing was performed on PBMCs. Source of these receptors: a man in his late teens or twenties in good health and CMV-seropositive.

The V and J genes are TRBV4-1 and TRBJ1-3; 7 bases fit TRBD1. V lost 3 bases and J lost 2; bases outside the gene matches: 7. This CDR3 is 16 amino acids long. CDR1 is MGHRA and CDR2 is YSYEKL in the germline V gene. The CDR3 nucleotides read TGCGCCAGCAGCCACCTCCGCGGACAGGCTGGAAACACCATATATTTT. Protein sequence: CASSHLRGQAGNTIYF.

The genes are TRBV7-6 and TRBJ2-7; TRBD2 matches 8 bases. After removal of 5 bases from V and 1 base from J, the junction contained 7 bases not matched to a gene. The CDR3 has 15 amino acids. Looked up from germline, CDR1 is SGHVS and CDR2 is FNYEAQ. The CDR3 DNA reads as TGTGCCAGCAGCGCTACGGGGGGGAGTTCCTACGAGCAGTACTTC. Protein product: CASSATGGSSYEQYF.

The V call is TRBV30, the J call TRBJ2-7; no clear D. V gave up 1 base and J gave up 7 bases, with 11 bases separating them. The CDR3 covers 12 residues. The germline CDR1 and CDR2 sequences are GTSNPN and SVGIG (reference sequence). CDR3 region: CAWSGPGIEQYF. CDR3 nucleotide sequence: TGTGCCTGGAGTGGGCCGGGTATAGAGCAGTACTTC.

The chain employs TRBV25-1 and TRBJ1-2; the D gene is possibly TRBD1 (5 bases). CDR1 and CDR2 from the germline V gene are MGHDK and SYGVNS. The CDR3 is 15 residues long. V shed 5 bases and J shed 6 bases, with 19 bases lying between them. CDR3 bases: TGTGCCAGCAGTTTCTACAGCGGGGCGGTGGATGGCTACACCTTC. It codes for CASSFYSGAVDGYTF.

The chain carries TRBV11-2 and TRBJ1-4; D uncertain. The V gene's germline CDR1 is SGHAT and CDR2 FQNNGV. The V and J ends lost 3 bases and 3 bases respectively, with 8 bases between them. CDR3 length: 14 residues. The chain's CDR3 is CASSLGSANEKLFF. As DNA, the CDR3 is TGTGCCAGCAGCTTGGGGAGTGCTAATGAAAAACTGTTTTTT. Together with reference TRBV11-2 and TRBJ1-4, the CDR3 gives the full variable domain: EAGVAQSPRYKIIEKRQSVAFWCNPISGHATLYWYQQILGQGPKLLIQFQNNGVVDDSQLPKDRFSAERLKGVDSTLKIQPAKLEDSAVYLCASSLGSANEKLFFGSGTQLSVL.

This clone was seen just once. This chain joins TRBV27 and TRBJ1-1, with a weak D call TRBD1 (6 bases). This CDR3 comprises 15 residues. The V gene lost 5 bases and the J gene lost 4 bases, with 17 bases spanning the gap. Germline V CDR1 and CDR2: MNHEY, SMNVEV (reference sequence). The CDR3 spells CASSPYPTGFTEAFF. The CDR3 DNA is TGTGCCAGCAGTCCATACCCGACAGGATTCACTGAAGCTTTCTTT.

The CDR3 nucleotides read TGCGCCAGCAGCTCTATAGCGGGGGATGGACACGAGCAGTACTTC. It specifies CASSSIAGDGHEQYF. The rearrangement uses TRBV5-1 and TRBJ2-7; 9 bases align to TRBD2. The ends lost 3 bases at V and 5 bases at J; junction bases unmatched: 9. The germline gives CDR1 SGHRS, CDR2 YFSETQ. This CDR3 region has 15 residues.

DNA for the CDR3: TGTGCCAGCAGCCGTTGGAGGAGAGGGGAGGGGGACACTGAAGCTTTCTTT. This codes for CASSRWRRGEGDTEAFF. The chain employs TRBV11-2 and TRBJ1-1, with a tentative D call TRBD1 (6 bases). The CDR3 has 17 amino acids. Germline loops: CDR1 SGHAT, CDR2 FQNNGV. The V end lost 5 bases, the J end lost 3 bases, and 22 bases lay between the germline ends. The whole variable domain, filled in from reference TRBV11-2 and TRBJ1-1, reads EAGVAQSPRYKIIEKRQSVAFWCNPISGHATLYWYQQILGQGPKLLIQFQNNGVVDDSQLPKDRFSAERLKGVDSTLKIQPAKLEDSAVYLCASSRWRRGEGDTEAFFGQGTRLTVV.

This clone was seen only once. The genes are TRBV19 and TRBJ1-5; unclear D gene. V shed 3 bases and J shed 4 bases, with 10 bases lying between them. Germline V gives CDR1 LNHDA, CDR2 SQIVND (reference sequence). This CDR3 is built from 14 residues. For the CDR3, the DNA is TGTGCCAGTAGTATCCCCCAGAATAATCAGCCCCAGCATTTT. Protein product: CASSIPQNNQPQHF.

CDR3: CASSPRDTRPYEQYF. The CDR3 region has the DNA TGTGCCAGCTCACCTCGGGACACCCGCCCCTACGAGCAGTACTTC. V usage is TRBV18 and J usage is TRBJ2-7; perhaps TRBD1 as D (6 bases). There are 15 residues in the CDR3. Trimming stripped 3 bases from V and 2 bases from J, with 14 bases between. CDR1 is KGHSH and CDR2 is LQKENI in the germline V gene.

This clone came up once. The genes are TRBV4-1 and TRBJ2-7; the D gene is possibly TRBD1 (6 bases). CDR1 is MGHRA and CDR2 is YSYEKL in the germline V gene. V lost 2 bases to trimming and J lost 5 bases, with 16 bases between them. The CDR3 has 15 amino acids. CDR3 nucleotides: TGCGCCAGCAGCCAACAGAGCAGGGGCGTCAACGAGCAGTACTTC. It specifies CASSQQSRGVNEQYF.

The CDR3 sequence is CASSSGESGNTIYF. CDR3 in DNA: TGCGCCAGCAGTTCGGGAGAATCTGGAAACACCATATATTTT. This chain links TRBV5-1 with TRBJ1-3; D is uncertain. Germline V gene lookup returns CDR1 SGHRS and CDR2 YFSETQ. The CDR3 consists of 14 residues. The V gene lost 5 bases and the J gene lost 1 base, with 10 bases spanning the gap.

V usage is TRBV27 and J usage is TRBJ2-4; 9 bases are shared with TRBD2. V shed 5 bases and J 8 bases; nucleotides not matched to a gene: 4. CDR3 length: 13 amino acids. The V gene's germline CDR1 is MNHEY and CDR2 SMNVEV (reference sequence). CDR3 in DNA: TGTGCCAGCAGTAATAGCGGGGGAGACATTCAGTACTTC. It codes for CASSNSGGDIQYF.

Only one count was recorded for this clone. The genes are TRBV6-5 and TRBJ1-4, with D uncertain. CDR1 is MNHEY, CDR2 SVGAGI, per germline. V was clipped by 6 bases and J by 6 bases, with 14 bases between them. This CDR3 region has 14 residues. This CDR3 reads CASSSGGGYEKLFF. Here the CDR3 DNA reads TGTGCCAGCAGCTCCGGTGGAGGGTATGAAAAACTGTTTTTT.

This clone has a single count. This sequence joins TRBV2 and TRBJ2-1; the D gene is possibly TRBD1 (7 bases). This CDR3 comprises 16 residues. Germline V gene sequence: CDR1 SNHLY, CDR2 FYNNEI. The germline V and J ends were trimmed by 6 bases and 3 bases, with 18 bases remaining between them. The CDR3 DNA is TGTGCCAGCAGCTACCTACAGGGGAGGAACTACAATGAGCAGTTCTTC. The encoded protein is CASSYLQGRNYNEQFF.

The rearrangement uses TRBV5-1 and TRBJ1-6; the match to TRBD1 covers 8 bases. V shed 3 bases, J shed 5 bases, and the junction held 4 bases outside the gene matches. The CDR3 extends over 15 amino acids. Germline V gives CDR1 SGHRS, CDR2 YFSETQ. DNA of the CDR3: TGCGCCAGCAGCTCCGGACAGGGTGATAATTCACCCCTCCACTTT. Its translation is CASSSGQGDNSPLHF.

This chain joins TRBV5-4 and TRBJ1-4; TRBD1 is a possible D gene (6 bases). Germline V gene lookup returns CDR1 SGHNT and CDR2 YYREEE (reference sequence). V gave up 4 bases and J gave up 3 bases, with 10 bases separating them. This CDR3 has 14 amino acids. The CDR3 region has the DNA TGTGCCAGCAGCCCATCAGGGGCTAATGAAAAACTGTTTTTT. Translated: CASSPSGANEKLFF. Full variable domain (outside the CDR3, taken from reference TRBV5-4 and TRBJ1-4): ETGVTQSPTHLIKTRGQQVTLRCSSQSGHNTVSWYQQALGQGPQFIFQYYREEENGRGNFPPRFSGLQFPNYSSELNVNALELDDSALYLCASSPSGANEKLFFGSGTQLSVL.

The chain employs TRBV4-1 and TRBJ2-5; D unclear. Trimming took 0 bases from V and 2 from J, leaving 7 bases between them. This CDR3 region has 14 residues. In germline, CDR1 is MGHRA, CDR2 YSYEKL. CDR3 residues: CASSQETVQETQYF. CDR3 nucleotide sequence: TGCGCCAGCAGCCAAGAAACAGTTCAAGAGACCCAGTACTTC.

This clone was picked up one time. The J gene is TRBJ2-7, the V gene TRBV11-1, with 8 bases identical to TRBD1. V lost 4 bases and J lost 9; bases outside the gene matches: 5. Germline lookup yields CDR1 SGHAT and CDR2 FQDESV (reference sequence). There are 12 residues in the CDR3. The CDR3 DNA reads TGTGCCAGCAGCTCGGACAGGGACGGGCAGTACTTC. Protein: CASSSDRDGQYF. The full variable domain, with the rest looked up from reference TRBV11-1 and TRBJ2-7, is EAEVAQSPRYKITEKSQAVAFWCDPISGHATLYWYRQILGQGPELLVQFQDESVVDDSQLPKDRFSAERLKGVDSTLKIQPAELGDSAMYLCASSSDRDGQYFGPGTRLTVT.

The chain carries TRBV5-1 and TRBJ2-7; 7 nucleotides align to TRBD1. CDR3 length: 15 amino acids. V lost 0 bases, J lost 2 bases, and 5 bases stayed unmatched. Germline lookup yields CDR1 SGHRS and CDR2 YFSETQ. Here the CDR3 DNA reads TGCGCCAGCAGCTTGGAGGGGGCAGGGGCCTACGAGCAGTACTTC. Translating gives CASSLEGAGAYEQYF.

This chain joins TRBV9 and TRBJ2-2; a possible D gene is TRBD1 (6 bases). CDR1 is SGDLS, CDR2 YYNGEE, per germline. The CDR3 is 12 residues long. Trimming shortened V by 10 bases and J by 6 bases, and 13 bases separated the two germline ends. CDR3 protein: CASRGRAGELFF. Written as DNA, the CDR3 is TGTGCCTCCAGGGGAAGGGCCGGGGAGCTGTTTTTT.

This chain uses TRBV2 with TRBJ1-2, with TRBD1 matching 10 bases. The CDR3 consists of 17 residues. The germline gives CDR1 SNHLY, CDR2 FYNNEI. V dropped 0 bases and J dropped 7; count of bases not matched to a gene: 11. CDR3 amino acids: CASSEAGGQGGVGGYTF. CDR3 DNA sequence: TGTGCCAGCAGTGAAGCGGGTGGACAGGGGGGAGTTGGTGGCTACACCTTC.

The rearrangement joins TRBV28 to TRBJ2-3; possibly TRBD2 for D (6 bases). Germline CDR1 is MDHEN and CDR2 is SYDVKM. The V gene lost 8 bases and the J gene lost 0 bases, with 15 bases spanning the gap. The length of the CDR3 is 15 residues. CDR3 amino acids: CASHLEGKSTDTQYF. The CDR3 DNA sequence: TGTGCCAGCCATTTGGAGGGTAAGAGCACAGATACGCAGTATTTT.

The chain employs TRBV6-5 and TRBJ1-1; D uncertain. The germline gives CDR1 MNHEY, CDR2 SVGAGI. The CDR3 length is 14 residues. The V end was cut by 4 bases, the J end by 1 base, with 10 bases between. The CDR3 DNA sequence: TGTGCCAGCAGTTGGCGACATGGGAACACTGAAGCTTTCTTT. Protein product: CASSWRHGNTEAFF.

The genes are TRBV4-2 and TRBJ2-3; D is uncertain. This CDR3 is 16 amino acids long. The germline V gene has CDR1 LGHNA and CDR2 YNFKEQ. V was cut by 4 bases and J by 1 base, with 15 bases left in between. For the CDR3, the DNA is TGTGCCAGCAGCCCTATCCTAGTCGAGGGCACAGATACGCAGTATTTT. It yields the protein CASSPILVEGTDTQYF.

J is TRBJ2-1 and V is TRBV19; D is perhaps TRBD2 (5 bases). The CDR3 consists of 15 residues. Germline V gene sequence: CDR1 LNHDA, CDR2 SQIVND (reference sequence). V lost 2 bases to trimming and J lost 2 bases, with 10 bases between them. CDR3 sequence: CASSILAGTYNEQFF. The CDR3 DNA is TGTGCCAGTAGTATACTGGCGGGTACCTACAATGAGCAGTTCTTC.

The rearrangement uses TRBV10-1 and TRBJ1-4; D is uncertain. The germline V gene has CDR1 WNHNN and CDR2 SYGVQD (reference sequence). This CDR3 has 13 residues. The V end lost 3 bases, the J end lost 7 bases, and 9 bases lay between the germline ends. CDR3 residues: CASSDSGLEKLFF. The CDR3 coding sequence is TGCGCCAGCAGTGATTCAGGACTTGAAAAACTGTTTTTT.

The chain carries TRBV27 and TRBJ2-1, with D perhaps matching TRBD1 (6 bases). The V and J ends lost 6 bases and 0 bases respectively, with 12 bases between them. CDR1 MNHEY and CDR2 SMNVEV come from the germline V gene (reference sequence). The CDR3 covers 15 residues. The CDR3 bases are TGTGCCAGCAGGGACAGCATAAGCTCCTACAATGAGCAGTTCTTC. This encodes CASRDSISSYNEQFF.